One sample yielded the 25 T cell receptor beta chains listed below, sequenced in a study of early T cells in non-severe SARS-CoV-2 infection. MiXCR, run by TCRdb on the 5' RACE reads, gives a single entry per CDR3 protein. Seen here are fewer than 60,000 distinct CDR3 sequences, 3.5% to 4.5% observed once, and the top ten hold approximately 5.9%. The source material was whole blood. All receptors come from an adult who was a healthcare worker with PCR-confirmed SARS-CoV-2 infection or an uninfected control (not recorded which).

This clonotype has a count of ten or more. This chain links TRBV20-1 with TRBJ2-1, with 10 bases matching TRBD2. The CDR3 contains 16 residues. Germline values: CDR1 DFQATT, CDR2 SNEGSKA (reference sequence). The junction had 7 bases not matched to a gene; V was cut back by 4 bases and J by 1 base. CDR3 region: CSANDPSGSSYNEQFF. The CDR3 DNA follows: TGCAGTGCTAACGACCCTAGCGGGAGTTCCTACAATGAGCAGTTCTTC.

This clonotype came up many times. V usage is TRBV9 and J usage is TRBJ2-2; D assignment may be TRBD1 or TRBD2 (5 bases each). V lost 4 bases and J 6 bases, leaving 13 bases between the germline ends. The CDR3 contains 14 residues. Germline CDR1 and CDR2: SGDLS and YYNGEE. CDR3 region: CASSQRRDPGELFF. The CDR3 DNA follows: TGTGCCAGCAGCCAACGTCGGGACCCCGGGGAGCTGTTTTTT.

The chain has TRBV5-1 and TRBJ1-5; no clear D gene. Germline CDR1 reads SGHRS; CDR2 reads YFSETQ. Between the trimmed V and J ends, which lost 2 bases and 1 base, there was a span of 4 bases. This CDR3 comprises 13 residues. The CDR3 sequence: CASSFLSNQPQHF. DNA for the CDR3: TGCGCCAGCAGCTTCTTAAGCAATCAGCCCCAGCATTTT.

The chain carries TRBV10-3 and TRBJ2-2, with 7 bases matching TRBD1. Germline lookup yields CDR1 ENHRY and CDR2 SYGVKD. The CDR3 is made up of 15 amino acids. J gave up 2 bases and V 5 bases, and 5 bases lay outside the gene matches. DNA for the CDR3: TGTGCCATCAGTTCTCAGGGGGTCAACACCGGGGAGCTGTTTTTT. It specifies CAISSQGVNTGELFF.

This clonotype was seen ten or more times. V is TRBV11-2 and J is TRBJ2-1; D gene uncertain. The CDR3 sequence is 14 residues long. Trimming pared 0 bases from V and 8 bases from J, leaving 11 bases between. Germline V gene lookup returns CDR1 SGHAT and CDR2 FQNNGV. CDR3 nucleotide sequence: TGTGCCAGCAGCTTAGATGGAAATTCGCATGAGCAGTTCTTC. Protein sequence: CASSLDGNSHEQFF.

The sample holds a few counts of this clonotype. The rearrangement joins TRBV6-9 to TRBJ1-3; 7 positions agree with TRBD1. Germline values: CDR1 MNHGY, CDR2 SVAAGI. This CDR3 has 17 residues. V shed 8 bases, J shed 0 bases, and the junction held 13 bases outside the gene matches. CDR3 sequence: CASVVEGAGNSGNTIYF. CDR3 DNA sequence: TGTGCCAGCGTGGTGGAGGGGGCTGGAAACTCTGGAAACACCATATATTTT.

This clonotype was observed many times. The rearrangement joins TRBV5-1 to TRBJ1-1; a weak D match, TRBD1 (5 bases). Trimming shortened V by 4 bases and J by 0 bases, and 22 bases separated the two germline ends. The germline gives CDR1 SGHRS, CDR2 YFSETQ. The CDR3 sequence is 18 residues long. The CDR3 region has the DNA TGCGCCAGCAGCGCCGGCGGCCGTCAGGGTATTATGAACACTGAAGCTTTCTTT. Translated, it gives CASSAGGRQGIMNTEAFF.

In its sample, this clonotype was seen many times. This chain connects TRBV25-1 to TRBJ2-7; perhaps TRBD1 as D (5 bases). Germline lookup yields CDR1 MGHDK and CDR2 SYGVNS. V was trimmed by 8 bases and J by 3 bases, leaving 8 bases between them. CDR3 length: 11 amino acids. The CDR3 protein is CASQTDYEQYF. CDR3 DNA sequence: TGTGCCAGCCAGACAGACTACGAGCAGTACTTC.

V and J are TRBV25-1 and TRBJ2-5; D gene unclear. The germline gives CDR1 MGHDK, CDR2 SYGVNS. The CDR3 extends over 15 amino acids. V lost 5 bases and J lost 1, with 14 bases in between. DNA for the CDR3: TGTGCCAGCAGTACCCAGGACGGATCCCAAGAGACCCAGTACTTC. Protein product: CASSTQDGSQETQYF.

There are many counts of this clonotype. The CDR3 protein is CASRKQGADEQFF. CDR3 DNA: TGTGCCAGTCGAAAACAGGGGGCGGATGAGCAGTTCTTC. This chain links TRBV19 with TRBJ2-1; 9 positions agree with TRBD1. J was trimmed by 8 bases and V by 8 bases; bases with no gene match: 7. Germline CDR1 is LNHDA and CDR2 is SQIVND (reference sequence). The CDR3 is 13 residues long.

The chain joins TRBV19 to TRBJ2-3; 9 bases agree with TRBD2. Trimming took 6 bases from V and 0 from J; bases not matched to a gene: 4. The CDR3 has 15 amino acids. CDR1 and CDR2 (germline): LNHDA, SQIVND (reference sequence). This CDR3 is CASRRAGGSTDTQYF. The CDR3 coding sequence is TGTGCCAGTAGACGCGCGGGGGGGAGCACAGATACGCAGTATTTT.

This chain connects TRBV18 to TRBJ1-2, with TRBD1 identical over 7 bases. Germline V lookup: CDR1 KGHSH, CDR2 LQKENI. This CDR3 comprises 16 residues. The V segment lost 3 bases and the J segment 6 bases; nucleotides outside the gene matches: 13. The DNA for the CDR3 is TGTGCCAGCTCACCTGGAGTAAGCACAGGGGCCCATGGCTACACCTTC. This codes for CASSPGVSTGAHGYTF.

Notes on this clonotype: It may be a read error: a sequence one base away is much more abundant. The chain uses TRBV7-2 and TRBJ2-7; D assignment may be TRBD1 or TRBD2 (6 bases each). This CDR3 comprises 13 residues. The germline gives CDR1 SGHTA, CDR2 FQGNSA. The CDR3 nucleotides are TGTGACAGCAGCTTAATGGGGGGCGATGAGCAGTACTTC. Its translation is CDSSLMGGDEQYF.

The sample holds a few counts of this clonotype. This chain links TRBV7-2 with TRBJ2-5; 9 nucleotides line up with TRBD2. Germline trimming cut 3 bases from V and 4 bases from J; bases unmatched to any gene: 6. CDR3 size: 15 residues. CDR1 is SGHTA and CDR2 is FQGNSA in the germline V gene. The CDR3 is CASSFPAGGGETQYF. In DNA, the CDR3 is TGTGCCAGCAGCTTCCCAGCGGGGGGAGGAGAGACCCAGTACTTC. The full variable domain, with the rest looked up from reference TRBV7-2 and TRBJ2-5, is GAGVSQSPSNKVTEKGKDVELRCDPISGHTALYWYRQSLGQGLEFLIYFQGNSAPDKSGLPSDRFSAERTGGSVSTLTIQRTQQEDSAVYLCASSFPAGGGETQYFGPGTRLLVL.

This clonotype was counted ten times or more. V usage is TRBV3-1 and J usage is TRBJ1-1; no reliable D call. This CDR3 is 13 amino acids long. Trimming stripped 3 bases from V and 6 bases from J, with 11 bases between. CDR1 and CDR2 (germline): LGHDT, YNNKEL (reference sequence). The CDR3 spells CASSQGIDPEAFF. The CDR3 DNA reads as TGTGCCAGCAGCCAGGGAATAGATCCTGAAGCTTTCTTT. Supplemented by reference TRBV3-1 and TRBJ1-1, the full variable domain reads DTAVSQTPKYLVTQMGNDKSIKCEQNLGHDTMYWYKQDSKKFLKIMFSYNNKELIINETVPNRFSPKSPDKAHLNLHINSLELGDSAVYFCASSQGIDPEAFFGQGTRLTVV.

This clonotype was seen many times. This chain links TRBV18 with TRBJ2-7; D assignment may be TRBD1 or TRBD2 (5 bases each). V lost 5 bases and J lost 7, with 15 bases in between. The CDR3 runs to 13 residues. CDR1 and CDR2 (germline): KGHSH, LQKENI. The CDR3 is CASSRDQSGEQYF. The CDR3 nucleotides read TGTGCCAGCTCAAGGGACCAATCCGGGGAGCAGTACTTC.

This clonotype was recorded many times. The rearrangement links TRBV5-1 to TRBJ1-2; 7 bases agree with TRBD1. Germline lookup yields CDR1 SGHRS and CDR2 YFSETQ. V shed 7 bases, J shed 4 bases, and the junction held 13 bases outside the gene matches. The CDR3 runs to 15 residues. CDR3 in DNA: TGCGCCAGCCACACAGGGGAGGGCGGCATCTATGGCTACACCTTC. It is translated as CASHTGEGGIYGYTF. The whole variable domain, filled in from reference TRBV5-1 and TRBJ1-2, reads KAGVTQTPRYLIKTRGQQVTLSCSPISGHRSVSWYQQTPGQGLQFLFEYFSETQRNKGNFPGRFSGRQFSNSRSEMNVSTLELGDSALYLCASHTGEGGIYGYTFGSGTRLTVV.

This clonotype came up many times. V is TRBV10-3 and J is TRBJ1-3, with D maybe TRBD1 (6 bases). Deletions cut 3 bases from V and 1 base from J, with 16 bases between. The CDR3 has 17 residues. The germline V gene encodes CDR1 ENHRY and CDR2 SYGVKD. The CDR3: CAISDAPTGPSGNTIYF. The CDR3 DNA follows: TGTGCCATCAGTGACGCACCAACAGGGCCATCTGGAAACACCATATATTTT.

This clonotype appeared a few times. The genes are TRBV11-1 and TRBJ2-1; D may be TRBD1 or TRBD2 (5 bases each). V lost 4 bases, J lost 2 bases, and 12 bases lay in between. The length of the CDR3 is 15 residues. CDR1 SGHAT and CDR2 FQDESV come from the germline V gene (reference sequence). CDR3 region: CASSSGTLAYNEQFF. The CDR3 coding sequence is TGTGCCAGCAGCTCCGGGACCCTGGCCTACAATGAGCAGTTCTTC.

This clonotype was detected only a few times. The chain combines TRBV5-1 with TRBJ1-1, with 8 nucleotides matching TRBD1. This CDR3 comprises 13 residues. J gave up 6 bases and V 4 bases, and 5 bases lay outside the gene matches. Germline V CDR1 and CDR2: SGHRS, YFSETQ. As DNA, the CDR3 is TGCGCCAGCAGCCTCGACAGGGGAGCTGAAGCTTTCTTT. This sequence encodes CASSLDRGAEAFF. Looking up the rest from reference TRBV5-1 and TRBJ1-1 gives the full variable domain: KAGVTQTPRYLIKTRGQQVTLSCSPISGHRSVSWYQQTPGQGLQFLFEYFSETQRNKGNFPGRFSGRQFSNSRSEMNVSTLELGDSALYLCASSLDRGAEAFFGQGTRLTVV.

This clonotype showed up many times. The chain recombines TRBV7-3 with TRBJ2-3; no clear D. The CDR3 covers 13 residues. Germline CDR1 reads SGHTA; CDR2 reads FQGTGA. Deletions cut 5 bases from V and 6 bases from J, with 12 bases between. The CDR3 bases are TGTGCCAGCAGCCCCGACCTGGCCGATACGCAGTATTTT. Its protein is CASSPDLADTQYF.

V is TRBV19 and J is TRBJ2-7; 10 positions match TRBD2. The CDR3 contains 16 residues. In germline, CDR1 is LNHDA, CDR2 SQIVND (reference sequence). V dropped 2 bases and J dropped 0; count of bases not matched to a gene: 4. CDR3 in amino acids: CASSIWTSGNSYEQYF. For the CDR3, the DNA is TGTGCCAGTAGTATATGGACTAGCGGAAACTCCTACGAGCAGTACTTC.

The chain has TRBV5-1 and TRBJ1-6; 8 bases align to TRBD1. The germline CDR1 and CDR2 sequences are SGHRS and YFSETQ. CDR3 length: 17 amino acids. The V and J ends lost 0 bases and 5 bases, in that order; junction bases with no gene match: 7. The chain's CDR3 is CASSLDPQGANNSPLHF. The CDR3 DNA reads TGCGCCAGCAGCTTGGACCCCCAGGGGGCGAATAATTCACCCCTCCACTTT.

This clonotype came up many times. V and J are TRBV6-6 and TRBJ2-3; D tentatively fits TRBD1 or TRBD2 (5 bases each). Germline CDR1 is MNHNY and CDR2 is SVGAGI (reference sequence). The CDR3 has 13 residues. Trimming cost V 4 bases and J 4 bases, with 9 bases left between them. CDR3 bases: TGTGCCAGCAGTTGGCTGGGGGCAGATACGCAGTATTTT. It is translated as CASSWLGADTQYF.

This clonotype occurred many times. V and J are TRBV30 and TRBJ1-1; no definite D call. CDR1 and CDR2 from the germline V gene are GTSNPN and SVGIG (reference sequence). V gave up 7 bases and J gave up 1 base, with 16 bases separating them. This CDR3 is 14 amino acids long. The CDR3 sequence is CALERLTENTEAFF. DNA for the CDR3: TGTGCCTTAGAGCGCTTAACGGAGAACACTGAAGCTTTCTTT. Filled out from reference TRBV30 and TRBJ1-1, the complete variable domain reads SQTIHQWPATLVQPVGSPLSLECTVEGTSNPNLYWYRQAAGRGLQLLFYSVGIGQISSEVPQNLSASRPQDRQFILSSKKLLLSDSGFYLCALERLTENTEAFFGQGTRLTVV.